The 6 T cell receptor beta chains reported below all come from one sample, sequenced in a study of CD8 T cells in Susac syndrome. Random hexamers were used to reverse transcribe an amount of roughly 0.5 to 1 ug RNA. TCRdb re-analysed the immunoSEQ multiplex PCR reads in MiXCR, keeping a single row per CDR3 protein. In the table there are tens of thousands of distinct CDR3 sequences, roughly 92% of which are singletons. The sample consisted of CD8+ T cells from PBMCs. The receptors derive from a human donor in good health.

This chain connects TRBV24-1 to TRBJ2-1; no clear D gene. Between the trimmed V and J ends, which lost 4 bases and 7 bases, there was a span of 7 bases. There are 12 residues in the CDR3. Germline CDR1 KGHDR, CDR2 SFDVKD. The DNA for the CDR3 is TGTGCCACCAGTGAAGCATTGAATGAGCAGTTCTTC. This encodes CATSEALNEQFF.

This chain links TRBV12-3 or TRBV12-4 with TRBJ1-5, with D uncertain. Trimming pared 5 bases from V and 3 bases from J, leaving 17 bases between. The CDR3 covers 16 residues. CDR3 nucleotides: TGTGCCAGCAGTCCGGATAAATTGGGCGTCAATCAGCCCCAGCATTTT. It codes for CASSPDKLGVNQPQHF.

This chain connects TRBV6-5 to TRBJ2-7; 8 bases agree with TRBD1. V gave up 8 bases and J gave up 3 bases; unmatched junction bases: 9. CDR1 is MNHEY, CDR2 SVGAGI, per germline. The CDR3 has 14 amino acids. The CDR3 region has the DNA TGTGCCAGCCAGTCAGGACAGGGACTCTACGAGCAGTACTTC. It encodes CASQSGQGLYEQYF.

The chain recombines TRBV27 with TRBJ1-2; D remains ambiguous. Per the germline V gene, CDR1 is MNHEY and CDR2 is SMNVEV (reference sequence). V shed 8 bases and J shed 1 base, with 14 bases lying between them. This CDR3 spans 14 amino acids. Here the CDR3 DNA reads TGTGCCAGCGGACCCGAGACACTTAACTATGGCTACACCTTC. It yields the protein CASGPETLNYGYTF.

The chain carries TRBV12-3 or TRBV12-4 and TRBJ1-2; no clear D. The CDR3 is 15 amino acids. Trimming cost V 5 bases and J 6 bases, with 19 bases left between them. Here the CDR3 DNA reads TGTGCCAGCAGTCCCGGGGAGGCGCGGCGGGATGGCTACACCTTC. It codes for CASSPGEARRDGYTF.

The V call is TRBV5-5, the J call TRBJ1-2; D is perhaps TRBD1 (6 bases). Trimming cost V 3 bases and J 0 bases, with 15 bases left between them. Germline assignment: CDR1 SGHKS and CDR2 YYEKEE (reference sequence). The CDR3 sequence is 16 residues long. Written as DNA, the CDR3 is TGTGCCAGCAGCTGGGGACACCGCCCCGCTAACTATGGCTACACCTTC. This gives the protein CASSWGHRPANYGYTF.